This TCR beta chain was retrieved from a study of cytomegalovirus exposure and HLA in healthy donors. Between the trimmed V and J ends, which lost 5 bases and 0 bases, there was a span of 16 bases. From germline, CDR1 is SGHTA and CDR2 FQGNSA. CDR3 length: 17 residues. PCR used 60 Vbeta primers and 13 Jbeta primers. Sequencing used immunoSEQ multiplex PCR; TCRdb keeps in-frame clones, though not all of them. The table shows 130,000 to 150,000 clones, with 65% to 85% occurring only once. Concerning this clone itself: The antigen remains undetermined.

Findings and limits, study-wide: A later analysis found most CMV-associated TCR beta chains apparently HLA-restricted. High specificity and sensitivity for cytomegalovirus status were reported for the classifier. Per a prior analysis, the majority of TCR beta V segments were productive roughly 87% or roughly 30% of the time.

This TCR was recovered from a woman aged 40 to 50 in good health and CMV-seropositive. The chain has TRBV7-2 and TRBJ2-2; D is perhaps TRBD2 (5 bases). The sample comprised PBMCs. CDR3 coding DNA: TGTGCCAGCAGCCGGGATCGAGCAGGCACGAACACCGGGGAGCTGTTTTTT. It is translated as CASSRDRAGTNTGELFF.